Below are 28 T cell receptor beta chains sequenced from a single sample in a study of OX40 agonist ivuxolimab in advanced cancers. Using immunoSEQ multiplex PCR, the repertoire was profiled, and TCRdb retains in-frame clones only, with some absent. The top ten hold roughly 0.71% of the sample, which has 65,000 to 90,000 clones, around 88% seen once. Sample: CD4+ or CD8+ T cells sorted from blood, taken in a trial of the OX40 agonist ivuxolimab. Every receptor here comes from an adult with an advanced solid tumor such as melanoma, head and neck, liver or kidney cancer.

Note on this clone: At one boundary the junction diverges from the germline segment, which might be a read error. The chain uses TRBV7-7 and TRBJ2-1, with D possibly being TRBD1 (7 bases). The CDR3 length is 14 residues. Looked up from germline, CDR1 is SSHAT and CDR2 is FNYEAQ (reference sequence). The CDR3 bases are TGTGCTAGCAGCTCCCTCCCAGGGGGGAATGAGCAGTTCTTC. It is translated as CASSSLPGGNEQFF.

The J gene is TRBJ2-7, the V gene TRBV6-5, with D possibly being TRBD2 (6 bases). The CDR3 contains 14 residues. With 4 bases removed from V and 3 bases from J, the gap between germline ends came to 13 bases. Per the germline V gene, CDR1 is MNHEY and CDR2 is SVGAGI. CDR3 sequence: CASSSASDGYEQYF. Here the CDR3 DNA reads TGTGCCAGCAGTTCAGCTAGCGACGGCTACGAGCAGTACTTC.

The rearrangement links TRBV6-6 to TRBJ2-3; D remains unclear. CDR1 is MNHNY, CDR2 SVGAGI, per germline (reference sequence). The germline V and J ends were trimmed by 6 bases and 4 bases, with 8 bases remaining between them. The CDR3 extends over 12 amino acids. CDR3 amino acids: CASSYFADTQYF. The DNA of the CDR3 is TGTGCCAGCAGCTATTTCGCAGATACGCAGTATTTT.

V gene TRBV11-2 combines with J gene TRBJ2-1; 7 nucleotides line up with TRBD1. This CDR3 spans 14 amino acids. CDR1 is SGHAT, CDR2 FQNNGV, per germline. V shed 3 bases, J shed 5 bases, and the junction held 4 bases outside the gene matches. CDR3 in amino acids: CASSLTGLDNEQFF. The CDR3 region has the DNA TGTGCCAGCAGCTTGACAGGGTTGGACAATGAGCAGTTCTTC.

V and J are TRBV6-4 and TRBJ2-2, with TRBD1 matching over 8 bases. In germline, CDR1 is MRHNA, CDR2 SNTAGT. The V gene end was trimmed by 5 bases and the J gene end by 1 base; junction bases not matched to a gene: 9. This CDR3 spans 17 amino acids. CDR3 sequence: CASSTGQVVGNTGELFF. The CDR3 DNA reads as TGTGCCAGCAGTACGGGACAGGTGGTAGGGAACACCGGGGAGCTGTTTTTT.

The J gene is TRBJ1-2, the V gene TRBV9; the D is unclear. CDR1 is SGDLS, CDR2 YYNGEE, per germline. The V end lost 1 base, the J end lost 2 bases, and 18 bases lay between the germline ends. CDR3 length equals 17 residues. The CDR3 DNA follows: TGTGCCAGCAGCGTACGCCGAAATACGGTGGCAAACTATGGCTACACCTTC. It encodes CASSVRRNTVANYGYTF.

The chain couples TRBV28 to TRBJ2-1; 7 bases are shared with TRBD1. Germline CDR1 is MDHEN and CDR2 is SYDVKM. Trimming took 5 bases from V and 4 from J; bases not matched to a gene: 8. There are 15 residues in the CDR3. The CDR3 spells CASSRPGQRYNEQFF. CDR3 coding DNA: TGTGCCAGCAGTCGACCGGGACAGCGATACAATGAGCAGTTCTTC.

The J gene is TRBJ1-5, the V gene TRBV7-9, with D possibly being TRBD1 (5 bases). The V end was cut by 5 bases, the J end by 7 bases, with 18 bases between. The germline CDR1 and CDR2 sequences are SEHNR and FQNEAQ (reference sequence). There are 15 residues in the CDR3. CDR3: CASSPGQNPGQPQHF. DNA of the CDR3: TGTGCCAGCAGCCCGGGCCAAAACCCAGGGCAGCCCCAGCATTTT.

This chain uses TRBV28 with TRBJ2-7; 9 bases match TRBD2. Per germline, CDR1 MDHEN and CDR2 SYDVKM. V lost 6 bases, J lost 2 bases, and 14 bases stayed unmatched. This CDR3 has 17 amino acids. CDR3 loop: CASSPRGEAGGPYEQYF. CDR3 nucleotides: TGTGCCAGCAGCCCCCGAGGAGAAGCGGGAGGCCCCTACGAGCAGTACTTC. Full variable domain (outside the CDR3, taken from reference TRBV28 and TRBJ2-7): DVKVTQSSRYLVKRTGEKVFLECVQDMDHENMFWYRQDPGLGLRLIYFSYDVKMKEKGDIPEGYSVSREKKERFSLILESASTNQTSMYLCASSPRGEAGGPYEQYFGPGTRLTVT.

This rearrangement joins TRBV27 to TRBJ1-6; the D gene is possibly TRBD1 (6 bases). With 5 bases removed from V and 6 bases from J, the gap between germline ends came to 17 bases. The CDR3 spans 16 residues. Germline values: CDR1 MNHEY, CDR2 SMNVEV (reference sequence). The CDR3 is CASSTRRQDLNSPLHF. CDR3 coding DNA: TGTGCCAGCAGTACCCGGAGACAGGACCTTAATTCACCCCTCCACTTT.

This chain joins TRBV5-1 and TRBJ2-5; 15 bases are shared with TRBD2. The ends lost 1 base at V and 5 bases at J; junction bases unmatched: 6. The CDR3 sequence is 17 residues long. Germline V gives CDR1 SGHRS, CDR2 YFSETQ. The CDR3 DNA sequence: TGCGCCAGCAGCTTGTCGGGACTAGCGGGAGGTAGGGAGACCCAGTACTTC. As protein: CASSLSGLAGGRETQYF.

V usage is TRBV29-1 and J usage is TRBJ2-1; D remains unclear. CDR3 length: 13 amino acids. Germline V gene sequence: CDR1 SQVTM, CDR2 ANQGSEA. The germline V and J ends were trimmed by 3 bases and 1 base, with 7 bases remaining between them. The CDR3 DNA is TGCAGCGTTGATGGCAGTTCCTACAATGAGCAGTTCTTC. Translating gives CSVDGSSYNEQFF.

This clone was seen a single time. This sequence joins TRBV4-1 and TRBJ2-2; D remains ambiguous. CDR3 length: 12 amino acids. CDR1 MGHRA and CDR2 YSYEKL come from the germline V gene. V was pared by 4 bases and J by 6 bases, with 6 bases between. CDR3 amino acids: CASSRVAGELFF. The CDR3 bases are TGCGCCAGCAGCCGTGTGGCCGGGGAGCTGTTTTTT.

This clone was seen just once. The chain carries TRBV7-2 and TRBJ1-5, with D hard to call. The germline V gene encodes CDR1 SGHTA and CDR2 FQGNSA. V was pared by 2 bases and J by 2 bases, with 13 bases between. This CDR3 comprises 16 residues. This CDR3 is CASSLSALPRNQPQHF. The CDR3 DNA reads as TGTGCCAGCAGCTTATCTGCGCTCCCTCGCAATCAGCCCCAGCATTTT.

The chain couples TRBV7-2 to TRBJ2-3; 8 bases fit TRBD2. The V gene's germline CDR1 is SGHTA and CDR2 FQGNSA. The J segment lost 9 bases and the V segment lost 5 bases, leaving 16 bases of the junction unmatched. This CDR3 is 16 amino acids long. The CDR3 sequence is CASSREGGTRGITQYF. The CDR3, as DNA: TGTGCCAGCAGCAGAGAGGGAGGGACTAGGGGTATCACGCAGTATTTT.

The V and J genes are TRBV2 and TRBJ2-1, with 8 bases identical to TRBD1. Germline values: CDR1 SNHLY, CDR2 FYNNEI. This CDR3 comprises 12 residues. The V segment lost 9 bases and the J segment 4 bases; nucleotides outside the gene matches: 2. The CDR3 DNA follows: TGTGCCAGGGACAGGGAATACAATGAGCAGTTCTTC. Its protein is CARDREYNEQFF. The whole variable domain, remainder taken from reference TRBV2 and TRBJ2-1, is EPEVTQTPSHQVTQMGQEVILRCVPISNHLYFYWYRQILGQKVEFLVSFYNNEISEKSEIFDDQFSVERPDGSNFTLKIRSTKLEDSAMYFCARDREYNEQFFGPGTRLTVL.

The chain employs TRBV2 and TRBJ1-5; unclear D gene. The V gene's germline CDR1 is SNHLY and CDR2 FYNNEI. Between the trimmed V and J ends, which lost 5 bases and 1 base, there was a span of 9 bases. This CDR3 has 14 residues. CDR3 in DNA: TGTGCCAGCAGTCGTATCCGAAGCAATCAGCCCCAGCATTTT. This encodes CASSRIRSNQPQHF.

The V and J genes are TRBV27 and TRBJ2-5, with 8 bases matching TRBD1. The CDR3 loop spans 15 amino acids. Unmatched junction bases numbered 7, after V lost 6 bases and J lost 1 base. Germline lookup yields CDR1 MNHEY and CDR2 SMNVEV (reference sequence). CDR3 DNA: TGTGCCAGCAGGGACGGGACAGGCTCCCAAGAGACCCAGTACTTC. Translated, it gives CASRDGTGSQETQYF.

The CDR3 DNA is TGTGCCAGCAGCCAGAACAGGGAAGAGACCCAGTACTTC. Translating it yields CASSQNREETQYF. The rearrangement links TRBV7-3 to TRBJ2-5, with D possibly matching TRBD1 (6 bases). Trimming left V 5 bases short and J 3 bases short, with 10 bases between. Germline V lookup: CDR1 SGHTA, CDR2 FQGTGA. The CDR3 has 13 amino acids.

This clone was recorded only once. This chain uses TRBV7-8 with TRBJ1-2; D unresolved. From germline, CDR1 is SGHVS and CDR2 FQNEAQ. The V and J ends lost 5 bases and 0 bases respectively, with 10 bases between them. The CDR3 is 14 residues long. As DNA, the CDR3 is TGTGCCAGCAGCGACGACAAGTCTAACTATGGCTACACCTTC. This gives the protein CASSDDKSNYGYTF.

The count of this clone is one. The CDR3: CASSEREAYEQYF. For the CDR3, the DNA is TGTGCCAGCAGTGAGCGGGAGGCCTACGAGCAGTACTTC. The chain has TRBV27 and TRBJ2-7; 9 nucleotides match TRBD2. The CDR3 sequence is 13 residues long. Trimming took 5 bases from V and 2 from J; bases not matched to a gene: 1. Germline CDR1 reads MNHEY; CDR2 reads SMNVEV (reference sequence).

The CDR3 sequence: CASSLVGAYNEQFF. For the CDR3, the DNA is TGTGCCAGCAGCTTGGTAGGGGCGTACAATGAGCAGTTCTTC. This chain connects TRBV5-5 to TRBJ2-1, with a possible D match to TRBD1 (5 bases). The CDR3 covers 14 residues. V was trimmed by 0 bases and J by 4 bases, leaving 8 bases between them. Germline V gene sequence: CDR1 SGHKS, CDR2 YYEKEE (reference sequence).

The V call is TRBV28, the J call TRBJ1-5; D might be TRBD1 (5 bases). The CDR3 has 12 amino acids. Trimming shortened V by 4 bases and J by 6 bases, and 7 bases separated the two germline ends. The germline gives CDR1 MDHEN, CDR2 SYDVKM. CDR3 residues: CASSSGSQPQHF. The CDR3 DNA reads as TGTGCCAGCAGTTCAGGGAGTCAGCCCCAGCATTTT.

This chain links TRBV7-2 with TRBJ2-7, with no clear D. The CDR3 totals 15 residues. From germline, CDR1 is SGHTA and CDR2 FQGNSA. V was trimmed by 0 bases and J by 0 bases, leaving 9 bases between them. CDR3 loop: CASSLASVASYEQYF. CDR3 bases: TGTGCCAGCAGCTTAGCTTCGGTTGCCTCCTACGAGCAGTACTTC.

Here the CDR3 DNA reads TGTGCCAGCAGTTTAGGGCCCAACTATGGCTACACCTTC. It yields the protein CASSLGPNYGYTF. The V call is TRBV28, the J call TRBJ1-2; D is undetermined. The germline V gene encodes CDR1 MDHEN and CDR2 SYDVKM. Trimming cost V 2 bases and J 2 bases, with 6 bases left between them. The CDR3 is 13 amino acids.

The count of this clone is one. The CDR3 nucleotides are TGTGCCTGGAGTTTCTACTATGGCTACACCTTC. Its translation is CAWSFYYGYTF. This chain joins TRBV30 and TRBJ1-2; D remains unclear. Between the trimmed V and J ends, which lost 2 bases and 3 bases, there was a span of 4 bases. The CDR3 is 11 amino acids. The V gene's germline CDR1 is GTSNPN and CDR2 SVGIG (reference sequence).

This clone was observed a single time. CDR3 nucleotides: TGTGCCAGTGTCGGGACAATATACGAGCAGTACTTC. It translates to CASVGTIYEQYF. V usage is TRBV28 and J usage is TRBJ2-7, with TRBD1 as a possible D gene (6 bases). Trimming cost V 9 bases and J 4 bases, with 13 bases left between them. The CDR3 loop spans 12 amino acids. Germline-derived CDR1 and CDR2 are MDHEN and SYDVKM.

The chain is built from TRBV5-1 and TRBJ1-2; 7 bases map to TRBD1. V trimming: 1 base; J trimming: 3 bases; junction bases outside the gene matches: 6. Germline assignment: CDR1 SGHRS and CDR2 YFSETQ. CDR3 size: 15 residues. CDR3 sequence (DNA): TGCGCCAGCAGCTTGAATCAGGGGGGATACTATGGCTACACCTTC. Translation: CASSLNQGGYYGYTF.